Listed below are T cell receptor beta chains from one sample, sequenced in a study of blood T cell repertoires in COVID-19. The method was immunoSEQ multiplex PCR; TCRdb's version includes in-frame clones alone and lacks a portion of them. Of 56,000 or so clones in the sample, 80% to 85% are singletons; the top ten hold around 13%. Sequencing input: peripheral blood. The source is a woman over 75 with acute or convalescent COVID-19. The CDR3 runs from the conserved cysteine through the conserved F or W. The order of the fields is J gene, V gene, CDR3 length, clone size, D gene, CDR3 DNA, CDR3 protein. The D gene is left open where the match is weak. A clone size is listed for some rows: how often the clone was seen (once, few, many), or a class if it is expanded.

J gene: TRBJ2-7; V gene: TRBV3-1/TRBV3-2; CDR3 length: 12; clone size: NA; D gene: TRBD1; CDR3 DNA: TGTGCCAGCAGCCAAGGGACAGGCGAGCAGTACTTC; CDR3 protein: CASSQGTGEQYF
J gene: TRBJ2-5; V gene: TRBV6-1; CDR3 length: 16; clone size: NA; D gene: TRBD2; CDR3 DNA: TGTGCCAGCAGTGAAGCTTTACTAGCGGGGGGCAAGACCCAGTACTTC; CDR3 protein: CASSEALLAGGKTQYF
J gene: TRBJ1-1; V gene: TRBV3-1/TRBV3-2; CDR3 length: 13; clone size: once; D gene: NA; CDR3 DNA: TGTGCCAGCACCATGAAAGGGGGTCTCTCGGCTTTCTTT; CDR3 protein: CASTMKGGLSAFF
J gene: TRBJ2-7; V gene: TRBV9; CDR3 length: 17; clone size: NA; D gene: TRBD2; CDR3 DNA: TGTGCCAGCAGCCCAAGACTAGCGGGGCCCGATTCCTACGAGCAGTACTTC; CDR3 protein: CASSPRLAGPDSYEQYF
J gene: TRBJ2-3; V gene: TRBV5-6; CDR3 length: 12; clone size: few; D gene: NA; CDR3 DNA: TGTGCCAGCAGCTTAGGGGGAGATACGCAGTATTTT; CDR3 protein: CASSLGGDTQYF
J gene: TRBJ2-2; V gene: TRBV10-3; CDR3 length: 15; clone size: NA; D gene: TRBD2; CDR3 DNA: TGTGCCATCAGTGCTAGCGGGGGGGCCGCCGGGGAGCTGTTTTTT; CDR3 protein: CAISASGGAAGELFF
J gene: TRBJ1-1; V gene: TRBV6-5; CDR3 length: 11; clone size: NA; D gene: NA; CDR3 DNA: TGTGCCAGCAAAGGGGGAACTGAAGCTTTCTTT; CDR3 protein: CASKGGTEAFF
J gene: TRBJ2-1; V gene: TRBV19; CDR3 length: 14; clone size: NA; D gene: TRBD2; CDR3 DNA: TGTGCCAGTAAACTAGCGGGGGGGCAAAATGAGCAGTTCTTC; CDR3 protein: CASKLAGGQNEQFF
J gene: TRBJ1-5; V gene: TRBV18; CDR3 length: 15; clone size: few; D gene: TRBD1; CDR3 DNA: TGTGCCAGCTCACCGGACAGGGGAGGCAATCAGCCCCAGCATTTT; CDR3 protein: CASSPDRGGNQPQHF
J gene: TRBJ2-3; V gene: TRBV21-1; CDR3 length: 15; clone size: NA; D gene: NA; CDR3 DNA: TGTGCCAGCAGCAAAGCGGGGGGGTTTGTAGATACGCAGTATTTT; CDR3 protein: CASSKAGGFVDTQYF
J gene: TRBJ2-7; V gene: TRBV5-1; CDR3 length: 14; clone size: NA; D gene: TRBD2; CDR3 DNA: TGCGCCAGCAGCAAGGACGGGGACTATTTGGGGCAGTACTTC; CDR3 protein: CASSKDGDYLGQYF
J gene: TRBJ2-3; V gene: TRBV7-9; CDR3 length: 15; clone size: NA; D gene: NA; CDR3 DNA: TGTGCCAGCAGCTTAGCCGGGACTAGCACAGATACGCAGTATTTT; CDR3 protein: CASSLAGTSTDTQYF
J gene: TRBJ1-2; V gene: TRBV6-5; CDR3 length: 13; clone size: NA; D gene: NA; CDR3 DNA: TGTGCCAGCACGGGAGGGGGAGGATATGGCTACACCTTC; CDR3 protein: CASTGGGGYGYTF
J gene: TRBJ2-7; V gene: TRBV6-5; CDR3 length: 15; clone size: NA; D gene: TRBD1; CDR3 DNA: TGTGCCAGCAGTTACCTTAGGACAGGGAGCCACGAGCAGTACTTC; CDR3 protein: CASSYLRTGSHEQYF
J gene: TRBJ2-1; V gene: TRBV3-1/TRBV3-2; CDR3 length: 12; clone size: NA; D gene: TRBD2; CDR3 DNA: TGTGCCAGCGGCCGGGGGGGCAATGAGCAGTTCTTC; CDR3 protein: CASGRGGNEQFF
J gene: TRBJ1-1; V gene: TRBV18; CDR3 length: 13; clone size: NA; D gene: NA; CDR3 DNA: TGTGCCAGCTCACAGGGGGGGAGCACTGAAGCTTTCTTT; CDR3 protein: CASSQGGSTEAFF
J gene: TRBJ1-2; V gene: TRBV7-2; CDR3 length: 13; clone size: NA; D gene: NA; CDR3 DNA: TGTGCCAGCAGCTTATCAGGAAGCTATGGCTACACCTTC; CDR3 protein: CASSLSGSYGYTF
J gene: TRBJ1-1; V gene: TRBV6-5; CDR3 length: 11; clone size: once; D gene: NA; CDR3 DNA: TGTGCCAGCTGGGGGGGGTTTGAAGCTTTCTTT; CDR3 protein: CASWGGFEAFF
J gene: TRBJ2-2; V gene: TRBV11-3; CDR3 length: 14; clone size: NA; D gene: NA; CDR3 DNA: NA; CDR3 protein: CASILGGNTGELFF
J gene: TRBJ2-3; V gene: TRBV6-6; CDR3 length: 13; clone size: NA; D gene: TRBD1; CDR3 DNA: TGTGCCAGTCAGACAGGGAGCACAGATACGCAGTATTTT; CDR3 protein: CASQTGSTDTQYF
J gene: TRBJ2-7; V gene: TRBV3-1/TRBV3-2; CDR3 length: 12; clone size: NA; D gene: NA; CDR3 DNA: TGTGCCAGCAGCCCCAGTACCTACGAGCAGTACTTC; CDR3 protein: CASSPSTYEQYF
J gene: TRBJ2-1; V gene: TRBV4-1; CDR3 length: 16; clone size: NA; D gene: TRBD1; CDR3 DNA: TGCGCCAGCAGCCAAAAAGGGGGCTTACGCTACAATGAGCAGTTCTTC; CDR3 protein: CASSQKGGLRYNEQFF
J gene: TRBJ2-3; V gene: TRBV5-1; CDR3 length: 16; clone size: NA; D gene: NA; CDR3 DNA: TGCGCCAGCAGCTTGGCACCGGGGGGCAACACAGATACGCAGTATTTT; CDR3 protein: CASSLAPGGNTDTQYF
J gene: TRBJ1-1; V gene: TRBV29-1; CDR3 length: 13; clone size: NA; D gene: TRBD1; CDR3 DNA: TGCAGCGTTTGGGACAGCTTGAACACTGAAGCTTTCTTT; CDR3 protein: CSVWDSLNTEAFF
J gene: TRBJ1-1; V gene: TRBV7-9; CDR3 length: 14; clone size: NA; D gene: TRBD1; CDR3 DNA: TGTGCCAGCAGCTTGGGGACAGGGTCTCCTGAAGCTTTCTTT; CDR3 protein: CASSLGTGSPEAFF
J gene: TRBJ1-1; V gene: TRBV3-1/TRBV3-2; CDR3 length: 13; clone size: NA; D gene: NA; CDR3 DNA: TGTGCCAGCAGCCCACACATGAACACTGAAGCTTTCTTT; CDR3 protein: CASSPHMNTEAFF
J gene: TRBJ1-4; V gene: TRBV29-1; CDR3 length: 13; clone size: few; D gene: TRBD1; CDR3 DNA: TGCAGCGTAAAACAGGGGGTTGGTGAAAAACTGTTTTTT; CDR3 protein: CSVKQGVGEKLFF
J gene: TRBJ2-3; V gene: TRBV6-5; CDR3 length: 13; clone size: few; D gene: NA; CDR3 DNA: TGTGCCATCCGGGGGACCCACACAGATACGCAGTATTTT; CDR3 protein: CAIRGTHTDTQYF
J gene: TRBJ1-1; V gene: TRBV2; CDR3 length: 15; clone size: NA; D gene: TRBD1; CDR3 DNA: TGTGCCAGCAAGGGGGCGTTTCCGGTGAACACTGAAGCTTTCTTT; CDR3 protein: CASKGAFPVNTEAFF